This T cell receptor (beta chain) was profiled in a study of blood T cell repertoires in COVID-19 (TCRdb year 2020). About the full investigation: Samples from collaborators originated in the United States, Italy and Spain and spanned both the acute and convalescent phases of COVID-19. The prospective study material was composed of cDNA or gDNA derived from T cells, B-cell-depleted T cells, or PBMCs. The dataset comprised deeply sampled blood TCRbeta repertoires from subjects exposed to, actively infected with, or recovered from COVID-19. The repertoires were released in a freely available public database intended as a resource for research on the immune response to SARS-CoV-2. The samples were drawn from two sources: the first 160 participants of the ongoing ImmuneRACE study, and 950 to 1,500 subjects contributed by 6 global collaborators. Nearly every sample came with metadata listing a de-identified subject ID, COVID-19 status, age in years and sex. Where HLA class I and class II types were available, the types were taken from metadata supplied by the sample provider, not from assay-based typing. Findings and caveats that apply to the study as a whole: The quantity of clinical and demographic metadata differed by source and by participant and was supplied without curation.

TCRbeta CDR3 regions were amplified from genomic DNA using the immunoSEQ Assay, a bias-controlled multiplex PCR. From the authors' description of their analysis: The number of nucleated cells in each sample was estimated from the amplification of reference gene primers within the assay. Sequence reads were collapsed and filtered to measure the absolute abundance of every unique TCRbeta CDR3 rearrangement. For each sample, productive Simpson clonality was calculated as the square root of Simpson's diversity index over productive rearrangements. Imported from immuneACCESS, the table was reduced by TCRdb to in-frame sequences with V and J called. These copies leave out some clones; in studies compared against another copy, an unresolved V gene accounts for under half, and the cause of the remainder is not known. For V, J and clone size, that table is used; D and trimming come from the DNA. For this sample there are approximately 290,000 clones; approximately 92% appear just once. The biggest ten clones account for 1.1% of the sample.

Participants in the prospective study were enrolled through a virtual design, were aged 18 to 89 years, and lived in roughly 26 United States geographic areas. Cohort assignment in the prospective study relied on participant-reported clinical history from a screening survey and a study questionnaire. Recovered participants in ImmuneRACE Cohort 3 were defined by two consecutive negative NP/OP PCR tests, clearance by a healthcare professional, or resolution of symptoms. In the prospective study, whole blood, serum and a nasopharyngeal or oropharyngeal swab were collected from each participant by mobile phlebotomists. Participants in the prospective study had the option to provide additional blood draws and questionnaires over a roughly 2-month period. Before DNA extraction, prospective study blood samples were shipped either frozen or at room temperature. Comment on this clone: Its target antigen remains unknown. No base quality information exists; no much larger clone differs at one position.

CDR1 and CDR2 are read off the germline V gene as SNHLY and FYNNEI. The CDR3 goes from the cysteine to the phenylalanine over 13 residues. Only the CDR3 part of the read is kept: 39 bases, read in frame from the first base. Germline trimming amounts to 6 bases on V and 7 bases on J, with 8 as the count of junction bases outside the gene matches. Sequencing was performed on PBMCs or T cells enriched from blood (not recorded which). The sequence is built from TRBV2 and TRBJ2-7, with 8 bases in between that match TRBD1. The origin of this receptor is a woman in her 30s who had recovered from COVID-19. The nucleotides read TGTGCCAGCAGAATGACAGGGGTTGGGGAGCAGTACTTC. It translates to CASRMTGVGEQYF.